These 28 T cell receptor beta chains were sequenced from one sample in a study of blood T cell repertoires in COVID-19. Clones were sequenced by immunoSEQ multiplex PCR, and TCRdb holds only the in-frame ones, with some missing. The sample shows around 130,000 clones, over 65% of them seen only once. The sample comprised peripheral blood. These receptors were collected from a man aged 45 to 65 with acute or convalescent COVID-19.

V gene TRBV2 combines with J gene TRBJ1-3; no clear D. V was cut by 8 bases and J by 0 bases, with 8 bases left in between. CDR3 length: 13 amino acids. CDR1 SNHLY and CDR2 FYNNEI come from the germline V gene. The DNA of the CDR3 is TGTGCCAGCGCGGGAAGCTCTGGAAACACCATATATTTT. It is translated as CASAGSSGNTIYF.

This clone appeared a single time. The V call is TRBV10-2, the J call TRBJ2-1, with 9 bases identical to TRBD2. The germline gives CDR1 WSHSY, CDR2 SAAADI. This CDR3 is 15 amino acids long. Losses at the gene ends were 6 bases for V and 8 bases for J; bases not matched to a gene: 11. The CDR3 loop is CASSRSGERGDEQFF. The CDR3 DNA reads TGCGCCAGCAGCCGATCGGGGGAGCGGGGGGATGAGCAGTTCTTC.

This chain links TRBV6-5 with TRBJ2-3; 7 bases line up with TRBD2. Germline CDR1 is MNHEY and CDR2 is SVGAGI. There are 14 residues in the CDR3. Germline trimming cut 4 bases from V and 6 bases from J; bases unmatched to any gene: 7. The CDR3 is CASSWGSGSDTQYF. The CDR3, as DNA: TGTGCCAGCAGTTGGGGTAGCGGGTCGGATACGCAGTATTTT.

The CDR3 DNA reads as TGCGCCAGCAGCCCCATAGGACAGGGGAGGGGAAACACCATATATTTT. Residues: CASSPIGQGRGNTIYF. The chain employs TRBV4-1 and TRBJ1-3, with TRBD1 identical over 9 bases. The CDR3 sequence is 16 residues long. CDR1 and CDR2 (germline): MGHRA, YSYEKL. V lost 4 bases and J lost 4; bases outside the gene matches: 8.

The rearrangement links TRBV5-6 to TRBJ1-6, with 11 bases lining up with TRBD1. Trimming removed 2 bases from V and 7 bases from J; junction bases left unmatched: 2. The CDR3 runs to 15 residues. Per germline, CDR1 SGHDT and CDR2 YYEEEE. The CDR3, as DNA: TGTGCCAGCAGCTTCGGGACAGGGGGAAATTCACCCCTCCACTTT. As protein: CASSFGTGGNSPLHF. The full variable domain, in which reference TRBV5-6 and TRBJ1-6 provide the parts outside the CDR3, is DAGVTQSPTHLIKTRGQQVTLRCSPKSGHDTVSWYQQALGQGPQFIFQYYEEEERQRGNFPDRFSGHQFPNYSSELNVNALLLGDSALYLCASSFGTGGNSPLHFGNGTRLTVT.

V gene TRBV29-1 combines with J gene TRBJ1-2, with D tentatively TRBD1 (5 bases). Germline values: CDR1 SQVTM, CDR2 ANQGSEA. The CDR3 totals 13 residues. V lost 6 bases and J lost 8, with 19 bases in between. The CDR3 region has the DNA TGCAGCGTCCCTGGGGGGGTAGAAGGCGGCTACACCTTC. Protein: CSVPGGVEGGYTF.

The CDR3 nucleotides read TGTGCCAGCTCACCCCGTGGTGCTGGACTAGCGGGAATCAATGAGCAGTTCTTC. It translates to CASSPRGAGLAGINEQFF. The rearrangement joins TRBV18 to TRBJ2-1, with 12 bases fitting TRBD2. V shed 3 bases, J shed 6 bases, and the junction held 12 bases outside the gene matches. Germline CDR1 and CDR2: KGHSH and LQKENI. The CDR3 totals 18 residues.

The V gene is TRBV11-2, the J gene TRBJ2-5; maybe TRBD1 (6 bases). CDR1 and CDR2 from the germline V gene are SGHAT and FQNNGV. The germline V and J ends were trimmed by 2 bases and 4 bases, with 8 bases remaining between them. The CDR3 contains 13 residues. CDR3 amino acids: CASSLWGRETQYF. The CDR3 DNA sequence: TGTGCCAGCAGCTTATGGGGGCGAGAGACCCAGTACTTC.

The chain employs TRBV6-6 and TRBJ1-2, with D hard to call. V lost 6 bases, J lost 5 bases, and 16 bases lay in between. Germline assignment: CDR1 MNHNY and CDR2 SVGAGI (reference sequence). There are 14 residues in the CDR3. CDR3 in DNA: TGTGCCAGCAGGGCTCCGGGAACCTTTTATGGCTACACCTTC. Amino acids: CASRAPGTFYGYTF.

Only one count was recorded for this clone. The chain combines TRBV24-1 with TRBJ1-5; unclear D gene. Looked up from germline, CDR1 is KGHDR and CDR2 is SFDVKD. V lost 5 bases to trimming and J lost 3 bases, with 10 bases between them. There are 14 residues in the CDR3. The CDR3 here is CATSAAGDNQPQHF. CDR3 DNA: TGTGCCACCAGTGCAGCCGGGGACAATCAGCCCCAGCATTTT.

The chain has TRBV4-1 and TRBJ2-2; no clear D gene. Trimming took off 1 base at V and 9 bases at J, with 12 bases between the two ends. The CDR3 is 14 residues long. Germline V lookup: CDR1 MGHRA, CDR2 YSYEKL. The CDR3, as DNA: TGCGCCAGCAGCCAAGTTCTCGGTGTCTGGGAGCTGTTTTTT. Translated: CASSQVLGVWELFF.

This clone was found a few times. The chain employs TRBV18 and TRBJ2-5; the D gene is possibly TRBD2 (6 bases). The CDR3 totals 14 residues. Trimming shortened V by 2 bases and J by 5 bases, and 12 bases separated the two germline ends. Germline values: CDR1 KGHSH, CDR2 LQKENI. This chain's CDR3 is CASSPFGEAETQYF. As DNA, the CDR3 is TGTGCCAGCTCACCATTTGGGGAGGCCGAGACCCAGTACTTC.

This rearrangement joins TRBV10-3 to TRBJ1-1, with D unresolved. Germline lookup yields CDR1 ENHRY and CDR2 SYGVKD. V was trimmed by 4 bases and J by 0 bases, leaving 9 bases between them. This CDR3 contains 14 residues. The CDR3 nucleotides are TGTGCCATCAGTGGACACGGTGTGAACACTGAAGCTTTCTTT. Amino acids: CAISGHGVNTEAFF.

CDR3 nucleotide sequence: TGTGCCAGCAGCAAACTAGCGGGGGAAACAGGGGAGCAGTTCTTC. This translates into CASSKLAGETGEQFF. The chain links TRBV27 to TRBJ2-1, with TRBD2 matching over 11 bases. The CDR3 covers 15 residues. The trim removed 6 bases at V and 10 bases at J, leaving 11 bases unmatched. Germline V CDR1 and CDR2: MNHEY, SMNVEV (reference sequence).

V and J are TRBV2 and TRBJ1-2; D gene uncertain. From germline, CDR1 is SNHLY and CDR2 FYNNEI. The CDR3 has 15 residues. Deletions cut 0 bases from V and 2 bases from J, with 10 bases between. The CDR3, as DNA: TGTGCCAGCAGTGAAGCGAGGGCAGAAAACTATGGCTACACCTTC. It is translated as CASSEARAENYGYTF.

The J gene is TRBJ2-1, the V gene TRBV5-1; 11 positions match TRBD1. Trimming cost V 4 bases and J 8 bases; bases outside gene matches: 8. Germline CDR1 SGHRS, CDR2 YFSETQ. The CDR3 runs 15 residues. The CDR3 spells CASSDPGQGGYEQFF. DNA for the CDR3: TGCGCCAGCAGCGACCCGGGACAGGGGGGTTATGAGCAGTTCTTC.

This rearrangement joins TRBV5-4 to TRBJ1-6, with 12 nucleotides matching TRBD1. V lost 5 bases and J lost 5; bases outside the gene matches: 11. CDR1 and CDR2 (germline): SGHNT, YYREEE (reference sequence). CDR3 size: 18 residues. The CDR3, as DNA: TGTGCCAGCAGACCCGGGACAGGGGGCAGGGGGAATAATTCACCCCTCCACTTT. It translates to CASRPGTGGRGNNSPLHF.

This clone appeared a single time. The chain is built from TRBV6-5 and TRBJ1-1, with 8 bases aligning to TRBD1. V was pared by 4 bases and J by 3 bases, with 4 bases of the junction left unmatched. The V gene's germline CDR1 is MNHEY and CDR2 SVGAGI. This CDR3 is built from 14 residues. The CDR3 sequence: CASSFTTGDTEAFF. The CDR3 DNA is TGTGCCAGCAGTTTCACGACAGGGGACACTGAAGCTTTCTTT.

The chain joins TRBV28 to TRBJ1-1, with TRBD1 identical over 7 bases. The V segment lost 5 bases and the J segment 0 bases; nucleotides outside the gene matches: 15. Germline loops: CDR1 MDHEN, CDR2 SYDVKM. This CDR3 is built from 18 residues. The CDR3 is CASSQPFGQASLNTEAFF. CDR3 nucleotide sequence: TGTGCCAGCAGTCAACCGTTCGGACAGGCGTCCCTGAACACTGAAGCTTTCTTT.

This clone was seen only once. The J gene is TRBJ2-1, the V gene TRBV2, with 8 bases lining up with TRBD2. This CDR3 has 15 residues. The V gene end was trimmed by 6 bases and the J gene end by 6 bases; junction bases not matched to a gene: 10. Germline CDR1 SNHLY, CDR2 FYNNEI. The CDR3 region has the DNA TGTGCCAGCAGCCCGGGGGGCGGGGGGTCCAATGAGCAGTTCTTC. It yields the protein CASSPGGGGSNEQFF.

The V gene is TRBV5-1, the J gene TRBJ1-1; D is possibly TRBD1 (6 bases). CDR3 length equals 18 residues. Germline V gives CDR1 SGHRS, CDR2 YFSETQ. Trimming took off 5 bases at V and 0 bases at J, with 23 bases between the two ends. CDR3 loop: CASRLTGARQLMNTEAFF. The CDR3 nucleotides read TGCGCCAGCAGATTGACAGGCGCCAGACAATTAATGAACACTGAAGCTTTCTTT.

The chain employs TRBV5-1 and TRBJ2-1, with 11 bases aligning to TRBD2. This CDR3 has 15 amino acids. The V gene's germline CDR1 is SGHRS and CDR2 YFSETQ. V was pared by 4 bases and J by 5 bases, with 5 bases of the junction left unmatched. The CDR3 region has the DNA TGCGCCAGCAGCGCGACTAGCGGGGCCAACAATGAGCAGTTCTTC. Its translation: CASSATSGANNEQFF.

The CDR3 sequence is CASSDWLAGGEQFF. CDR3 sequence (DNA): TGTGCCAGCAGTGATTGGTTAGCTGGCGGGGAGCAGTTCTTC. This chain connects TRBV2 to TRBJ2-1; D perhaps matches TRBD2 (5 bases). This CDR3 spans 14 amino acids. V shed 3 bases and J shed 10 bases, with 16 bases lying between them. Germline lookup yields CDR1 SNHLY and CDR2 FYNNEI.

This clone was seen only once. The CDR3 loop reads CASSELLVSTGVDTEAFF. DNA for the CDR3: TGTGCCAGCAGTGAATTGTTGGTATCGACAGGGGTGGACACTGAAGCTTTCTTT. J is TRBJ1-1 and V is TRBV25-1, with 8 nucleotides matching TRBD1. V trimming: 1 base; J trimming: 3 bases; junction bases outside the gene matches: 13. The germline V gene encodes CDR1 MGHDK and CDR2 SYGVNS. This CDR3 spans 18 amino acids.

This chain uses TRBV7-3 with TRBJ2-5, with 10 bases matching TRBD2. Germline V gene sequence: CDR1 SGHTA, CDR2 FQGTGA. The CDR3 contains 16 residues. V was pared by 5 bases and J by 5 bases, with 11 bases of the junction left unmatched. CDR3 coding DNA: TGTGCCAGCAGCCCGACAGCGGGGGGGCCTATTGAGACCCAGTACTTC. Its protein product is CASSPTAGGPIETQYF. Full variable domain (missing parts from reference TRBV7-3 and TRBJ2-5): GAGVSQTPSNKVTEKGKYVELRCDPISGHTALYWYRQSLGQGPEFLIYFQGTGAADDSGLPNDRFFAVRPEGSVSTLKIQRTERGDSAVYLCASSPTAGGPIETQYFGPGTRLLVL.

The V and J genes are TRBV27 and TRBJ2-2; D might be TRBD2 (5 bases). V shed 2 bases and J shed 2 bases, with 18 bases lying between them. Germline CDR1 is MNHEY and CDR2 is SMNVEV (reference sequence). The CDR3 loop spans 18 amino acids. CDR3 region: CASSLALLRGSNTGELFF. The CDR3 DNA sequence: TGTGCCAGCAGTTTAGCCCTTCTCCGGGGTTCAAACACCGGGGAGCTGTTTTTT.

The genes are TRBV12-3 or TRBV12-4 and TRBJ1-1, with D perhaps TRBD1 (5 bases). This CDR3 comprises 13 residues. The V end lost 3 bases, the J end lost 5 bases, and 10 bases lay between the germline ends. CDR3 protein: CASSFGQGTEAFF. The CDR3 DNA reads TGTGCCAGCAGTTTTGGCCAGGGTACTGAAGCTTTCTTT.

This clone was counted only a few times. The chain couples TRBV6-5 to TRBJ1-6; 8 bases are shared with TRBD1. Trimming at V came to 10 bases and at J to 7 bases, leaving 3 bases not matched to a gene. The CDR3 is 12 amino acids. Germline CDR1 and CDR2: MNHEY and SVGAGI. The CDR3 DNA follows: TGTGCCACAGGACAGGGAAATTCACCCCTCCACTTT. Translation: CATGQGNSPLHF.